The clone carrying this T cell receptor beta chain was detected only a few times. For TCR beta, libraries came from iRepertoire HTBI primers and Arm-PCR of CDR3 regions. TCRdb passed the multiplex PCR reads through MiXCR, listing each CDR3 protein once. The sample contains 500,000 to 800,000 distinct CDR3 sequences, around 30% of which appear only once. These data belong to a study of regulatory T cells in long-lasting Graves disease. Study summary: It was over 5 years of antithyroid drugs, with positive TSH receptor antibodies, that meant persistent Graves' disease.

Specified time point: persistent/refractory GD, antithyroid drugs over 5 years with positive TRAb. PBMC-extracted RNA yielded the TCR library. The TCR was taken from a female donor with Graves disease. This specimen consisted of peripheral blood mononuclear cells (PBMCs), obtained when the disease was refractory, from a patient treated with antithyroid drugs.

The CDR3 region is CSARTPRDPSYEQYF. The CDR3 nucleotides read TGCAGTGCTAGAACGCCCCGGGACCCCTCCTACGAGCAGTACTTC. The chain recombines TRBV20-1 with TRBJ2-7; perhaps D is TRBD1 or TRBD2 (5 bases each). CDR1 DFQATT and CDR2 SNEGSKA come from the germline V gene (reference sequence). V was trimmed by 2 bases and J by 0 bases, leaving 14 bases between them. This CDR3 is 15 amino acids long.